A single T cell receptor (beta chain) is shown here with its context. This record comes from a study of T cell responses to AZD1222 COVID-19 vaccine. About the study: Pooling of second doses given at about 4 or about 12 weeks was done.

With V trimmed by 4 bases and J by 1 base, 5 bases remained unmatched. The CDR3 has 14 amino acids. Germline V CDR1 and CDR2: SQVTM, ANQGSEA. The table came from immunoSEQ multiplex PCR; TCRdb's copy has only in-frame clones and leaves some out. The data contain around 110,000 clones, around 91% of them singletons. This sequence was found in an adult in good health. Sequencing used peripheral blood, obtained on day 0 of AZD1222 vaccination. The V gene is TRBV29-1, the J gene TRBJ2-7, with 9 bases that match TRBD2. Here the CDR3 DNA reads TGCAGCGTTGGTCAAGCGGGGGGATCCTACGAGCAGTACTTC. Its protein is CSVGQAGGSYEQYF.